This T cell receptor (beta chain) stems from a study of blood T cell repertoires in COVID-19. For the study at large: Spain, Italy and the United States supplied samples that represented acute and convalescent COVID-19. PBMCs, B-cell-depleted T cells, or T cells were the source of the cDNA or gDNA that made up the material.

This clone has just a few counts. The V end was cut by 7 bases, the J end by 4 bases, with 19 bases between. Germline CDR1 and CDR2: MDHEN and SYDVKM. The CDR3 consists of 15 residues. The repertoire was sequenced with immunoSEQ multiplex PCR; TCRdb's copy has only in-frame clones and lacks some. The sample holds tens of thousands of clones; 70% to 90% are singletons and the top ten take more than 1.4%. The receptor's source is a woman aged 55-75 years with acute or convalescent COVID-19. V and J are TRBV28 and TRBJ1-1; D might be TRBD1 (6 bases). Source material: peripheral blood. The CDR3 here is CASTKPSRGSTEAFF. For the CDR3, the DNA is TGTGCCAGCACTAAACCGAGCAGGGGCAGCACTGAAGCTTTCTTT.